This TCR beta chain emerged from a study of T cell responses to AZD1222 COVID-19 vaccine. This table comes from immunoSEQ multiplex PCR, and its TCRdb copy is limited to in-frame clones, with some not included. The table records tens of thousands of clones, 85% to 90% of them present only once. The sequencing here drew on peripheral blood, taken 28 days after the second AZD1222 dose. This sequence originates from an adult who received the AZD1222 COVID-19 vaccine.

The CDR3 loop reads CASSPRGSTYTGELFF. Written as DNA, the CDR3 is TGTGCCAGCTCACCACGGGGTAGCACCTACACCGGGGAGCTGTTTTTT. The rearrangement uses TRBV18 and TRBJ2-2; unclear D gene. The CDR3 consists of 16 residues. V lost 1 base and J 3 bases, leaving 12 bases between the germline ends. Germline V gene data show CDR1 as KGHSH and CDR2 as LQKENI.